These T cell receptor beta chains were read from a single sample in a study of low-dose radiotherapy and immunotherapy resistance in tumors. TCRdb called the reads again in MiXCR, with one record for every CDR3 protein. The data show about 60,000 distinct CDR3 sequences, about 25% seen once. The material sequenced was PBMCs, taken before treatment. These TCRs come from a male donor with prostate cancer. The CDR3 runs from the conserved cysteine through the conserved F or W. Not all rows give a size; the values are once, few, many and, for expanded clones, a class.

clone_size j_call v_call cdr3_aa
many TRBJ1-4 TRBV7-9 CASSWDGRREKLFF
many TRBJ2-2 TRBV6-2/TRBV6-3 CASSRQGAAGELFF
NA TRBJ2-3 TRBV7-9 CASSSPAGGNTDTQYF
NA TRBJ2-2 TRBV7-9 CASSPLGGGAGELFF
many TRBJ1-5 TRBV29-1 CSALTGQGCQPQHF
many TRBJ2-5 TRBV7-9 CASSLWIAGEETQYF
many TRBJ2-1 TRBV5-1 CASSWTSPGEQFF
NA TRBJ2-7 TRBV20-1 CSARVMDNTYEQYF
many TRBJ2-5 TRBV20-1 CSARSLGETQYF
NA TRBJ1-1 TRBV28 CANSFTGSTEAFF
many TRBJ2-2 TRBV10-3 CAISEEGWNTGELFF
many TRBJ2-7 TRBV19 CASSPGTSYEQYF
many TRBJ2-4 TRBV19 CASTYGRPLAKNIQYF
many TRBJ2-5 TRBV4-1 CASSQERQAGGETQYF
NA TRBJ1-2 TRBV19 CASRLPGSNGYTF
once TRBJ2-1 TRBV28 CASSLGEWEQFF
many TRBJ2-7 TRBV6-2/TRBV6-3 CASRWGQSLLGEQYF
NA TRBJ2-5 TRBV6-5 CASSYSGRGTQYF
NA TRBJ2-3 TRBV12-3/TRBV12-4 CASSLDQRSTDTQYF
many TRBJ2-1 TRBV20-1 CSARDPTATSGRYNEQFF
few TRBJ2-7 TRBV5-4 CASRLAGRIDEQYF
medium-sized TRBJ2-7 TRBV6-8 CASSYPSGGFGEQYF
many TRBJ2-2 TRBV7-3 CASSLGSAGAGELFF
many TRBJ2-7 TRBV12-3/TRBV12-4 CASSSRGKHEQYF
NA TRBJ2-7 TRBV5-1 CASSTSDFYEQYF
many TRBJ2-7 TRBV11-2 CASSSSRVPYEQYF
once TRBJ2-1 TRBV28 CASSLKAGGRNEQFF
many TRBJ1-2 TRBV19 CASSIFAGGGYTF
many TRBJ2-7 TRBV5-1 CASSLGRSSYEQYF
many TRBJ2-1 TRBV6-4 CASSDHVGTYNEQFF
medium-sized TRBJ1-2 TRBV28 CAPPGQGADYGYTF
many TRBJ2-3 TRBV9 CASSVAGGPPDTQYF
many TRBJ1-1 TRBV2 CASSEGMSTEAFF
NA TRBJ1-5 TRBV28 CASSLGQSGNQPQHF
many TRBJ2-4 TRBV5-5 CASRKNIQYF
NA TRBJ2-1 TRBV20-1 CSAPTLAGGSYNEQFF
NA TRBJ2-3 TRBV6-1 CASGTPLTADTQYF
many TRBJ2-1 TRBV20-1 CSASGTGAGGEQFF
many TRBJ2-7 TRBV10-2 CASSLSGEQYF
NA TRBJ2-2 TRBV5-1 CASSLPRQTGELFF
many TRBJ2-1 TRBV30 CAWSSGGTRYNEQFF
many TRBJ2-1 TRBV18 CASSPNQGRYEQFF
NA TRBJ2-3 TRBV7-3 CASSLGGKHTDTQYF
many TRBJ2-1 TRBV10-3 CAISDPGGPFF
NA TRBJ2-1 TRBV29-1 CSVEPSSGRFDEQFF
medium-sized TRBJ2-1 TRBV28 CASSSPGTSEYNEQFF
many TRBJ2-3 TRBV12-3/TRBV12-4 CASSLEDTQYF
many TRBJ2-3 TRBV4-2 CASSQDETTTQDTQYF
many TRBJ2-7 TRBV5-1 CASSLAGRGAPYEQYF
many TRBJ1-3 TRBV5-1 CASSFDSTGNTIYF
NA TRBJ2-2 TRBV7-1 CASRRTGELFF
many TRBJ2-7 TRBV5-4 CASSLEPNSYEQYF
many TRBJ2-7 TRBV20-1 CSAPDSGTNYEQYF
NA TRBJ1-1 TRBV27 CASRELGGRGSFF